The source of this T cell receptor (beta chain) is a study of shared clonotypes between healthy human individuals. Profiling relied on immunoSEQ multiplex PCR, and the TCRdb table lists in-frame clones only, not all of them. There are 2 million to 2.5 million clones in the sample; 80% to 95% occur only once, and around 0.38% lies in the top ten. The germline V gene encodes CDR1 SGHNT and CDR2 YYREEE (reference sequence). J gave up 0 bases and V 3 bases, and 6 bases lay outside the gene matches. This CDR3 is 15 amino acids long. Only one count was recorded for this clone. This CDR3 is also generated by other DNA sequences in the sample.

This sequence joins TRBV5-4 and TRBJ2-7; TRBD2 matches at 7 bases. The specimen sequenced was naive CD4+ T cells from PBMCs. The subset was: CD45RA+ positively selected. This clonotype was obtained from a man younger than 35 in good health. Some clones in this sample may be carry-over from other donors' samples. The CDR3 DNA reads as TGTGCCAGCAGCTCGACTGGCGGGAGCTCCTACGAGCAGTACTTC. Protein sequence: CASSSTGGSSYEQYF.